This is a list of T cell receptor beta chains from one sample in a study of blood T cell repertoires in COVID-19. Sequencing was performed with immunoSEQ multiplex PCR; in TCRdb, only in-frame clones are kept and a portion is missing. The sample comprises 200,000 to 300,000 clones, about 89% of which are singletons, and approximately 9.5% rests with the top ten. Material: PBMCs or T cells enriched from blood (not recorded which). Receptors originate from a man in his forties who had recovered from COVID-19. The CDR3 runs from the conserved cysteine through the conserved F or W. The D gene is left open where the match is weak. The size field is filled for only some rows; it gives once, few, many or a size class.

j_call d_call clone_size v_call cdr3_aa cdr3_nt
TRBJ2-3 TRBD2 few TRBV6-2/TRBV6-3 CASSPIPTSGSTDTQYF TGTGCCAGCAGCCCTATCCCGACTAGCGGTAGCACAGATACGCAGTATTTT
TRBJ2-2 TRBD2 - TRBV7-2 CASSLAGRAIGELFF TGTGCCAGCAGCTTAGCGGGGAGGGCCATCGGGGAGCTGTTTTTT
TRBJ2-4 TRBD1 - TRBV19 CASSPGTGTKNIQYF TGTGCCAGTAGTCCCGGGACAGGGACCAAAAACATTCAGTACTTC
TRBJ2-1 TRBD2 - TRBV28 CASSQAGTSGSYEQFF TGTGCCAGCAGTCAGGCCGGGACTAGCGGGAGCTATGAGCAGTTCTTC
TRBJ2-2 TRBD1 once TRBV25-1 CATGGSYTGELFF TGTGCCACAGGGGGATCTTACACCGGGGAGCTGTTTTTT
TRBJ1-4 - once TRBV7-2 CASSQSAGQAATNEKLFF TGTGCCAGCAGCCAGAGCGCGGGCCAGGCTGCAACTAATGAAAAACTGTTTTTT
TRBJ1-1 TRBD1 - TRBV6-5 CATLDRSFTEAFF TGTGCCACTCTGGACAGGAGTTTTACTGAAGCTTTCTTT
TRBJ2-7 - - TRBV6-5 CASKRGIGSYEQYF TGTGCCAGCAAACGGGGGATCGGCTCCTACGAGCAGTACTTC
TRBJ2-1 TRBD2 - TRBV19 CASGKGLVPNEQFF TGTGCCAGTGGCAAAGGACTAGTTCCCAATGAGCAGTTCTTC
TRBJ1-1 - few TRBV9 CASSVVYGTPFF TGTGCCAGCAGCGTAGTGTACGGGACACCTTTCTTT
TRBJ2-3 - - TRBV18 CASSRRGGASTDTQYF TGTGCCAGCTCACGAAGGGGCGGGGCTAGCACAGATACGCAGTATTTT
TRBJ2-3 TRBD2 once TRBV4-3 CASSQEVPLSGRAGDTQYF TGCGCCAGCAGCCAAGAGGTTCCTCTTAGCGGGAGGGCCGGAGATACGCAGTATTTT
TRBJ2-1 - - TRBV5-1 CASSLGASVDNEQFF TGCGCCAGCAGCTTGGGGGCTAGCGTCGACAATGAGCAGTTCTTC
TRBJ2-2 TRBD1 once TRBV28 CASSLWMGQGAYTGELFF TGTGCCAGCAGTTTATGGATGGGACAGGGGGCGTACACCGGGGAGCTGTTTTTT
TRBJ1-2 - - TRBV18 CASSPTSEVGGYTF TGTGCCAGCTCACCGACGTCGGAGGTTGGTGGCTACACCTTC
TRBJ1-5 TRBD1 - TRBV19 CASSTTGGGQPQHF TGTGCCAGTAGTACAACAGGGGGCGGTCAGCCCCAGCATTTT
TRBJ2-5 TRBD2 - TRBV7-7 CASSLRAGEGQETQYF TGTGCCAGCAGCTTACGAGCGGGAGAGGGCCAAGAGACCCAGTACTTC
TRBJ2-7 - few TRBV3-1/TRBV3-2 CASSQDEGRQYEQYF TGTGCCAGCAGCCAAGATGAGGGCCGTCAATACGAGCAGTACTTC
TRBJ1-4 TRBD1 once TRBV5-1 CASSPGQTGEKLFF TGCGCCAGCAGCCCGGGACAGACGGGTGAAAAACTGTTTTTT
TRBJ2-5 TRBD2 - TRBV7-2 CASSLAGGHQETQYF TGTGCCAGCAGCTTAGCGGGAGGGCACCAAGAGACCCAGTACTTC
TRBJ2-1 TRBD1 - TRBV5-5 CASSQDRVFYNEQFF TGTGCCAGCAGCCAGGACAGGGTTTTCTACAATGAGCAGTTCTTC
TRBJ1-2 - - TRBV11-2 CASSRTDTGYGYTF TGTGCCAGCAGCCGCACCGATACAGGGTATGGCTACACCTTC
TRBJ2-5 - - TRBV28 CASSPGTPETQYF TGTGCCAGCAGTCCCGGGACTCCCGAGACCCAGTACTTC
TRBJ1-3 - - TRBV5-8 CASSSATDSSGNTIYF TGTGCCAGCAGCTCCGCCACGGACAGCTCTGGAAACACCATATATTTT
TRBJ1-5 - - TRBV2 CASSEYRSNQPQHF TGTGCCAGCAGTGAGTACAGAAGCAATCAGCCCCAGCATTTT
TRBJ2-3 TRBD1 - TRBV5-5 CASSPGQGGDTQYF TGTGCCAGCAGCCCCGGACAGGGGGGAGATACGCAGTATTTT
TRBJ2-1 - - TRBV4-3 CASSQDAVAATLYNEQFF TGCGCCAGCAGCCAAGACGCAGTAGCGGCCACACTCTACAATGAGCAGTTCTTC
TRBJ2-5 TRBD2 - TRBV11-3 CASSTPGLAGETQYF TGTGCCAGCAGCACACCTGGACTAGCGGGTGAGACCCAGTACTTC
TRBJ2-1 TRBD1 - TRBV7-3 CASSLTGRSYNEQFF TGTGCCAGCAGTCTGACAGGGAGATCCTACAATGAGCAGTTCTTC
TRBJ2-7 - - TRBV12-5 CASGLEQGPYEQYF TGTGCTAGTGGTTTGGAACAGGGCCCCTACGAGCAGTACTTC
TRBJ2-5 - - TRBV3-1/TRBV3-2 CASSQVRWRYYQETQYF TGTGCCAGCAGCCAAGTTAGGTGGCGGTACTATCAAGAGACCCAGTACTTC
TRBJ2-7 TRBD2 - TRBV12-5 CASGLVLRGLAGPTSYEQYF TGTGCTAGTGGTTTGGTACTCCGTGGGCTAGCGGGGCCCACCTCCTACGAGCAGTACTTC
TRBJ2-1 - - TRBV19 CASSPTGSLIAAAYNEQFF TGTGCCAGTAGCCCCACTGGGTCCCTAATAGCCGCAGCCTACAATGAGCAGTTCTTC
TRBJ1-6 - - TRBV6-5 CASSPLLGSNSPLHF TGTGCCAGCAGTCCGCTGTTGGGCAGTAATTCACCCCTCCACTTT
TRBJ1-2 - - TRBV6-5 CASREGGSRGYTF TGTGCCAGCAGGGAGGGAGGGTCTCGGGGCTACACCTTC
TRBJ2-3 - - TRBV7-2 CASSLGSGSTDTQYF TGTGCCAGCAGCTTAGGAAGCGGGAGCACAGATACGCAGTATTTT
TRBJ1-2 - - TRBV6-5 CASMTSSVTNYGYTF TGTGCCAGCATGACGAGCAGCGTTACTAACTATGGCTACACCTTC
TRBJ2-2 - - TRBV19 CASSILLEDTGELFF TGTGCCAGTAGTATTCTTTTAGAGGACACCGGGGAGCTGTTTTTT
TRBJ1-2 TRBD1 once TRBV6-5 CASSPFGTANYGYTF TGTGCCAGCAGTCCCTTCGGGACAGCCAACTATGGCTACACCTTC
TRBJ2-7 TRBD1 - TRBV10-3 CAISVTGVPYEQYF TGTGCCATCAGTGTTACAGGGGTACCGTACGAGCAGTACTTC